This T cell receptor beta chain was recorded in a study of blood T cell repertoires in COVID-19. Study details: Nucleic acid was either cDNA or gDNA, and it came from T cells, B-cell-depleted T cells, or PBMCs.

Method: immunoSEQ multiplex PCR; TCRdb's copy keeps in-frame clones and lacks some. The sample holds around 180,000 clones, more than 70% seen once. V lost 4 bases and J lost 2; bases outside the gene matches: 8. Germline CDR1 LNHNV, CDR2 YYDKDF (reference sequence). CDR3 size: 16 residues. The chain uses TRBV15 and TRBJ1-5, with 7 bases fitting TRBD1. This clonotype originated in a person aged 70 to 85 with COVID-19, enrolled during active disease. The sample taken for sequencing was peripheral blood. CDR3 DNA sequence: TGTGCCACCAGCACAGCACGCGGGACAGGCAATCAGCCCCAGCATTTT. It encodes CATSTARGTGNQPQHF.